The T cell receptor (beta chain) under discussion was sequenced for a study of blood T cell repertoires in COVID-19. Study overall: Acute and convalescent COVID-19 samples came from the United States, Italy and Spain. Sources were T cells, B-cell-depleted T cells, or PBMCs; the material itself was cDNA or gDNA.

There are 12 residues in the CDR3. Trimming left V 2 bases short and J 12 bases short, with 11 bases between. Germline V gene lookup returns CDR1 KGHSH and CDR2 LQKENI. Repertoires were generated with immunoSEQ multiplex PCR, while TCRdb's copy carries only in-frame clones and drops some. This table holds 150,000 to 200,000 clones, around 90% found once. The chain is built from TRBV18 and TRBJ2-1; perhaps TRBD2 as D (6 bases). Sequenced input: peripheral blood. This receptor was taken from a man aged 40-50 years with acute or convalescent COVID-19. The CDR3 sequence is CASSPAGRGQFF. The DNA for the CDR3 is TGTGCCAGCTCACCAGCAGGGCGGGGGCAGTTCTTC.